This T cell receptor beta chain comes out of a study of T-cell reconstitution after alpha-beta-depleted transplantation in children. Study conclusions and caveats: For some patients, TCRbeta diversity was high at day 60 because of recipient T cells and thymic progenitors that survived. By one year post-transplant, T-cell counts and diversity largely arose from T cells that were newly produced. Several hundred expanded graft clones reportedly gave rise to the alpha-beta T cells present about two months after transplant.

Using unique molecular identifiers, the investigators prepared the TCRbeta library. TCRdb redid the calling of the PCR reads with MiXCR, one entry per CDR3 protein. This table has a few hundred thousand distinct CDR3 sequences, about 16% appearing once. Only a few counts were recorded for this clonotype. The antigen is undetermined. Trimming left V 4 bases short and J 8 bases short, with 6 bases between. Per germline, CDR1 GTSNPN and CDR2 SVGIG (reference sequence). The length of the CDR3 is 11 residues. This chain uses TRBV30 with TRBJ1-6; D uncertain. Here the sequenced sample was PBMCs, mostly from graft donor cells, taken 360 days after TCRalphabeta/CD19-depleted stem cell transplant. The sequence came from a boy under two years old who had a stem cell transplant for Wiskott-Aldrich syndrome, so the T cells may come from the graft donor. CDR3: CAWNVDSPLHF. The CDR3 DNA reads as TGTGCCTGGAATGTCGATTCACCCCTCCACTTT.